Here is one T cell receptor beta chain with its context. No antigen is known for it. Base qualities are missing; no much larger clone stands one base away. The record originates from a study of OX40 agonist ivuxolimab in advanced cancers. Notes on the research overall: Ivuxolimab, which targeted the costimulatory receptor OX40 (CD134), was an agonistic, fully human IgG2 monoclonal antibody. Peripheral TCRbeta sequencing was intended to test whether TCR sequence diversity was altered and clonal T-cell expansion was caused by ivuxolimab. In the dose-escalation cohort, 70% to 90% of patients were male, and the mean age was roughly 56 years with a range of about 20 to 80. Of the 50 to 55 dose-escalation patients, hepatocellular carcinoma was present in around 20, melanoma in around 15, renal cell carcinoma in 9 and head and neck cancer in 9. The paper reports the monotherapy dose-escalation portion (N of about 52 patients) of the phase I ivuxolimab trial. Intravenous ivuxolimab was administered to patients every 2 weeks at six dose levels: 0.01, 0.1, 0.3, 1.5, 3 and 10 mg/kg. Partial responses occurred in three dose-escalation patients: two with cutaneous melanoma and one with hepatocellular carcinoma. Patients were allowed to have had prior anti-PD-1, anti-PD-L1 or anti-CTLA-4 therapy, and 40% of the dose-escalation patients had previously received checkpoint inhibitors.

Genomic DNA was isolated from the sorted cells so that the TCRbeta CDR3 region could be sequenced. The immunoSEQ Assay was used to sequence the TCRbeta CDR3 regions. TCRdb holds this immuneACCESS table with in-frame rearrangements only. Some clones are missing; in checked studies, unresolved V genes explain under half, and the rest has no known cause. In this sample the table shows about 95,000 clones, approximately 92% of which occur a single time. The ten largest clones take up about 0.3% of the sample. V is reduced by 0 bases and J by 11 bases, leaving a spacing of 14 bases between them. The CDR3 measures 14 amino acids from cysteine to phenylalanine. Left in the record is the CDR3 DNA by itself, 42 bases read in frame from the first base. As encoded in the germline V gene, CDR1 is LGHNA while CDR2 is YSLEER. The full study reports these points: Low levels of normalized T-cell clonal expansion were also seen in some nonresponding patients. The antigen specificity of the clonally expanded peripheral T cells was not determined. After ivuxolimab, expanded clones were on average more numerous among CD8+ T cells than among CD4+ T cells. Clonal expansion of both CD4+ and CD8+ blood T cells was observed from baseline to week 6 at doses 0.1 to 3.0 mg/kg. In the 0.1-3.0 mg/kg groups, partial responders were among the patients with the lowest normalized peripheral clonal expansion, particularly in CD8+ T cells.

Patients with autoimmune disease history or receiving systemic immunosuppression were excluded from the trial. Peripheral blood for TCR sequencing was collected from all dose cohorts at baseline, on cycle 4 day 1, and on cycle 7 day 1. The samples were drawn from a first-in-human, open-label, multicenter phase I dose-escalation trial of ivuxolimab. The trial enrolled adults with locally advanced or metastatic head and neck squamous cell, hepatocellular, melanoma or renal cell carcinoma. Before TCR sequencing, CD4+ T cells and CD8+ T cells were sorted from peripheral blood as separate populations. The chain is encoded by TRBV4-3 joined to TRBJ1-3, with an unclear D gene assignment. The clonotype was recovered from an adult with an advanced solid tumor such as melanoma, head and neck, liver or kidney cancer. Sample: CD4+ or CD8+ T cells sorted from blood, taken in a trial of the OX40 agonist ivuxolimab. The nucleotide sequence is TGCGCCAGCAGCCAAGAACCTCGTCCGCCCGCCATATATTTT. Translated, it reads CASSQEPRPPAIYF.